These T cell receptor beta chains were read from a single sample in a study of technical replicates of blood from a few donors. Method: immunoSEQ multiplex PCR; TCRdb's copy keeps in-frame clones and lacks some. The sample records more than 65,000 clones, approximately 94% being singletons. Source material: T cells isolated from PBMCs. All receptors derive from a human donor in good health. CDR3s include the opening cysteine and the closing phenylalanine or tryptophan. D genes are given only for firm matches. The size of a clone is reported for some rows only, either as once, few or many, or as a class for expanded clones.

>TRBV5-6|-|TRBJ1-4|TRBD1
CASSRGQGAEEKLFF
TGTGCCAGCAGCAGGGGACAGGGGGCCGAGGAAAAACTGTTTTTT
>TRBV4-1|-|TRBJ1-2|-
CASSQETQGSFYGYTF
TGCGCCAGCAGCCAAGAGACCCAGGGTAGTTTCTATGGCTACACCTTC
>TRBV7-9|-|TRBJ1-1|TRBD1
CASTVRDRVNTEAFF
TGTGCCAGCACCGTACGGGACAGGGTGAACACTGAAGCTTTCTTT
>TRBV5-1|-|TRBJ1-6|-
CASSLDSSYNSPLHF
TGCGCCAGCAGCTTGGACAGCTCCTATAATTCACCCCTCCACTTT
>TRBV5-4|-|TRBJ2-7|-
CASSFRDTSSYEQYF
TGTGCCAGCAGCTTCCGGGACACCTCGTCCTACGAGCAGTACTTC
>TRBV7-6|-|TRBJ2-1|TRBD1
CASSLTGGGSNEQFF
TGTGCCAGCAGCTTAACAGGGGGTGGTTCGAATGAGCAGTTCTTC
>TRBV5-6|-|TRBJ2-2|-
CASSLQFIRTGELFF
TGTGCCAGCAGCTTGCAGTTCATCAGGACCGGGGAGCTGTTTTTT
>TRBV28|-|TRBJ2-1|-
CASSLSDYNEQFF
TGTGCCAGCAGTTTATCAGATTACAATGAGCAGTTCTTC
>TRBV19|-|TRBJ2-5|-
CASSIVPGQETQYF
TGTGCCAGTAGTATAGTTCCGGGACAAGAGACCCAGTACTTC
>TRBV10-1|-|TRBJ2-1|TRBD2
CASSAFLAGARNEQFF
TGCGCCAGCAGCGCCTTTCTAGCGGGGGCCCGCAATGAGCAGTTCTTC
>TRBV5-4|-|TRBJ2-3|-
CASSLAVVASGGDTQYF
TGTGCCAGCAGCTTGGCAGTGGTGGCCTCAGGGGGGGATACGCAGTATTTT
>TRBV2|once|TRBJ1-1|-
CASSELGGPSTEAFF
TGTGCCAGCAGTGAATTGGGGGGGCCTAGCACTGAAGCTTTCTTT
>TRBV18|once|TRBJ2-5|-
CASSLGQGRETQYF
TGTGCCAGCTCCCTTGGCCAGGGTCGCGAGACCCAGTACTTC
>TRBV7-6|-|TRBJ2-7|-
CASSLGGDPYEQYF
TGTGCCAGCAGCTTAGGCGGGGATCCCTACGAGCAGTACTTC
>TRBV6-6|-|TRBJ1-5|TRBD1
CASSYEGAGQPQHF
TGTGCCAGCAGTTACGAGGGGGCTGGCCAGCCCCAGCATTTT
>TRBV6-4|-|TRBJ1-2|TRBD1
CASSDSHGTGGFGYTF
TGTGCCAGCAGTGACTCCCACGGGACAGGGGGTTTTGGCTACACCTTC
>TRBV5-6|once|TRBJ1-2|TRBD1
CASRTGTGFSYGYTF
TGTGCCAGCAGAACCGGGACAGGGTTCAGCTATGGCTACACCTTC
>TRBV2|once|TRBJ2-3|-
CATEGLTDTQYF
TGTGCCACAGAGGGACTCACAGATACGCAGTATTTT
>TRBV18|few|TRBJ1-1|-
CASSPMRDTEAFF
TGTGCCAGCTCACCAATGAGGGACACTGAAGCTTTCTTT
>TRBV27|few|TRBJ1-1|-
CASSSLTIGGSTEAFF
TGTGCCAGCAGTTCACTGACTATCGGGGGGTCCACTGAAGCTTTCTTT
>TRBV4-1|-|TRBJ2-1|-
CASSPSEFSEQFF
TGCGCCAGCAGCCCTTCCGAGTTTAGTGAGCAGTTCTTC
>TRBV12-5|once|TRBJ1-5|-
CASGLTGFQPQHF
TGTGCTAGTGGTTTAACAGGGTTTCAGCCCCAGCATTTT
>TRBV4-1|-|TRBJ1-2|-
CASSQDSGKNYGYTF
TGCGCCAGCAGCCAAGATTCCGGGAAGAACTATGGCTACACCTTC
>TRBV4-1|-|TRBJ1-6|-
CASSQVPSSSPLHF
TGCGCCAGCAGCCAAGTACCTTCCAGTTCACCCCTCCACTTT
>TRBV19|once|TRBJ2-3|-
CASHMTANPTDTQYF
TGTGCCAGCCATATGACAGCAAACCCCACAGATACGCAGTATTTT
>TRBV2|-|TRBJ1-2|-
CASSVLSGDHGYTF
TGTGCCAGCAGTGTCCTTTCAGGGGATCATGGCTACACCTTC
>TRBV29-1|-|TRBJ1-2|-
CSVAPRQNYGYTF
TGCAGCGTTGCCCCACGACAGAACTATGGCTACACCTTC
>TRBV11-3|-|TRBJ2-1|TRBD1
CASSLDSGQAYNEQFF
TGTGCCAGCAGCTTAGATTCGGGACAGGCTTACAATGAGCAGTTCTTC
>TRBV27|-|TRBJ2-5|TRBD2
CASSLYGQRGGRETQYF
TGTGCCAGCAGTCTTTATGGCCAGCGGGGGGGCAGGGAGACCCAGTACTTC
>TRBV6-1|-|TRBJ2-7|-
CAGALADSYEQYF
TGTGCCGGGGCCTTAGCGGACTCCTACGAGCAGTACTTC
>TRBV11-2|once|TRBJ2-1|TRBD1
CASRGGTGPYNEQFF
TGTGCCAGCAGGGGGGGGACAGGGCCCTACAATGAGCAGTTCTTC
>TRBV2|once|TRBJ2-1|TRBD2
CASSEGGGILDLYNEQFF
TGTGCCAGCAGTGAAGGGGGGGGTATTCTAGACCTCTACAATGAGCAGTTCTTC
>TRBV10-3|-|TRBJ2-7|-
CAISLQGNLYEQYF
TGTGCCATCAGTCTTCAGGGGAATCTCTACGAGCAGTACTTC
>TRBV6-5|-|TRBJ1-5|TRBD1
CASSYRDRVKQPQHF
TGTGCCAGCAGTTACCGGGACAGGGTGAAACAGCCCCAGCATTTT
>TRBV5-1|-|TRBJ2-7|TRBD2
CASSDPRLASSYEQYF
TGCGCCAGCAGCGATCCTAGACTAGCGAGCTCCTACGAGCAGTACTTC
>TRBV9|-|TRBJ2-1|TRBD1
CASSVRDSPYNEQFF
TGTGCCAGCAGCGTACGGGACAGCCCATACAATGAGCAGTTCTTC
>TRBV11-2|once|TRBJ2-3|-
CASSLKGGVSTDTQYF
TGTGCCAGCAGCTTAAAAGGCGGAGTTAGCACAGATACGCAGTATTTT
>TRBV2|-|TRBJ1-3|TRBD1
CASRKTGAGNTIYF
TGTGCCAGCCGTAAGACAGGGGCTGGAAACACCATATATTTT
>TRBV11-2|-|TRBJ2-7|-
CASSLDRVFYEQYF
TGTGCCAGCAGCTTAGACAGGGTTTTTTACGAGCAGTACTTC
>TRBV11-2|-|TRBJ2-5|TRBD2
CASSLGASGEGETQYF
TGTGCCAGCAGCTTAGGAGCCAGCGGGGAAGGAGAGACCCAGTACTTC
>TRBV7-9|-|TRBJ2-3|TRBD2
CASSSRLAGGRTDTQYF
TGTGCCAGCAGCTCCCGACTAGCGGGAGGTCGGACAGATACGCAGTATTTT
>TRBV4-2|once|TRBJ2-3|-
CASSQDRRGGTDTQYF
TGTGCCAGCAGCCAAGATAGGAGAGGCGGCACAGATACGCAGTATTTT